Shown below are 5 T cell receptor beta chains from a single sample sequenced in a study of a mutant IDH1 vaccine in newly diagnosed glioma. No antigen has been identified for these receptors. The table came from immunoSEQ multiplex PCR; TCRdb's copy has only in-frame clones and leaves some out. The table includes 75,000 to 85,000 clones, 91% detected once. Time point in this sample: week 5, during vaccination. Every vaccination contained 300 ug of the mutant IDH1 20-mer peptide and was paired with topical imiquimod. Sample: PBMCs, taken from a glioma patient whose treatment included an IDH1 peptide vaccine. These receptor sequences come from a woman in her fifties or sixties with glioma.

The chain uses TRBV28 and TRBJ1-1, with D maybe TRBD1 (6 bases). The V end lost 5 bases, the J end lost 7 bases, and 23 bases lay between the germline ends. The germline V gene encodes CDR1 MDHEN and CDR2 SYDVKM. The CDR3 sequence is 16 residues long. The CDR3 sequence: CASSVPPGQGKREAFF. In DNA, the CDR3 is TGTGCCAGCAGTGTTCCCCCGGGACAAGGAAAACGTGAAGCTTTCTTT.

V usage is TRBV28 and J usage is TRBJ2-7; no firm D call. The CDR3 is 11 amino acids. Between the trimmed V and J ends, which lost 4 bases and 4 bases, there was a span of 5 bases. CDR1 and CDR2 (germline): MDHEN, SYDVKM. The CDR3 DNA reads as TGTGCCAGCAGTTCTCCGTACGAGCAGTACTTC. Encoded protein: CASSSPYEQYF.

The gene calls are TRBV7-9 and TRBJ2-1; D tentatively reads TRBD1 or TRBD2 (6 bases each). CDR1 SEHNR and CDR2 FQNEAQ come from the germline V gene (reference sequence). V was trimmed by 7 bases and J by 5 bases, leaving 21 bases between them. The CDR3 runs to 16 residues. This chain's CDR3 is CASILTRGVGNNEQFF. The DNA of the CDR3 is TGTGCCAGCATCCTCACGAGGGGGGTTGGAAACAATGAGCAGTTCTTC.

The rearrangement joins TRBV27 to TRBJ2-2; 10 bases align to TRBD2. Germline assignment: CDR1 MNHEY and CDR2 SMNVEV (reference sequence). The ends lost 6 bases at V and 4 bases at J; junction bases unmatched: 14. The CDR3 is made up of 18 amino acids. CDR3 DNA sequence: TGTGCCAGCAGGCCCCGGATTGAGCGGGAGGGCCTCACCGGGGAGCTGTTTTTT. Translation gives CASRPRIEREGLTGELFF.

In this sample, this clone turned up once. This chain joins TRBV18 and TRBJ2-7; 11 bases are a match to TRBD2. The CDR3 has 15 residues. CDR1 and CDR2 (germline): KGHSH, LQKENI. V lost 2 bases to trimming and J lost 7 bases; unmatched junction nucleotides: 7. The CDR3 is CASSPRELAGVEQYF. DNA for the CDR3: TGTGCCAGCTCACCAAGGGAACTAGCGGGAGTAGAGCAGTACTTC.